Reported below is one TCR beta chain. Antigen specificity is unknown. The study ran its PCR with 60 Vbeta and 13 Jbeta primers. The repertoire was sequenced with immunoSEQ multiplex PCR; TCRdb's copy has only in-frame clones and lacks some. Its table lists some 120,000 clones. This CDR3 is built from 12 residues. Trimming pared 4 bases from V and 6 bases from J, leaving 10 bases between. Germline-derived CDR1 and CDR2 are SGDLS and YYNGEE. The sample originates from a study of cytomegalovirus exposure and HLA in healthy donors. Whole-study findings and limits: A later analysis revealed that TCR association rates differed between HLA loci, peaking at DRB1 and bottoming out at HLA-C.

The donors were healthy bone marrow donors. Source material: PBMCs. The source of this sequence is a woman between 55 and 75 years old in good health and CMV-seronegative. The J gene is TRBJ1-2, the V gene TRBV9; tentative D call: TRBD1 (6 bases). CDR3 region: CASSLRTDGYTF. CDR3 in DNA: TGTGCCAGCAGCCTTCGGACAGATGGCTACACCTTC.